This T cell receptor beta chain was captured by sequencing in a study of blood T cells in healthy people across ages. Sample-barcoded 5' priming and a J-beta primer mix drove a second PCR of about 7 to 12 cycles. One entry per CDR3 protein, called by TCRdb with MiXCR from the 5' RACE reads. This sample has some 860,000 distinct CDR3 sequences, with about 61% found just once. The CDR3 is 17 residues long. The V gene's germline CDR1 is SNHLY and CDR2 FYNNEI. V was clipped by 2 bases and J by 1 base; unmatched bases: 9. Sequencing input: blood. The source of this sequence is a man in his forties in good health. V and J are TRBV2 and TRBJ2-7, with 9 bases lining up with TRBD2. The CDR3 protein is CASSESRLAGVSYEQYF. In nucleotides, the CDR3 is TGTGCCAGCAGTGAATCGCGCTTAGCGGGAGTGTCCTACGAGCAGTACTTC.